This passage covers 4 T cell receptor beta chains from one sample sequenced in a study of OX40 agonist ivuxolimab in advanced cancers. The assay was immunoSEQ multiplex PCR, and TCRdb's table has in-frame clones only and misses some. The sample has 70,000 to 80,000 clones, about 81% seen once. The source material was CD4+ or CD8+ T cells sorted from blood, sampled in a trial of the OX40 agonist ivuxolimab. Receptors were obtained from an adult with an advanced solid tumor such as melanoma, head and neck, liver or kidney cancer.

The chain carries TRBV4-2 and TRBJ2-3, with D hard to call. V was pared by 5 bases and J by 4 bases, with 16 bases between. CDR3 length: 15 residues. CDR1 LGHNA and CDR2 YNFKEQ come from the germline V gene. The CDR3 loop reads CASSGGDGFADTQYF. The CDR3, as DNA: TGTGCCAGCAGCGGTGGAGACGGGTTCGCAGATACGCAGTATTTT.

The chain carries TRBV2 and TRBJ1-1; TRBD1 agrees at 7 bases. The germline V gene has CDR1 SNHLY and CDR2 FYNNEI. The CDR3 totals 14 residues. V gave up 6 bases and J gave up 8 bases; unmatched junction bases: 12. The CDR3 region has the DNA TGTGCCAGCAGGGCCTATACTGGACAGGTCGAAGCTTTCTTT. Its protein is CASRAYTGQVEAFF.

The chain is built from TRBV11-2 and TRBJ2-1; 16 bases are a match to TRBD2. The CDR3 is 16 residues long. Looked up from germline, CDR1 is SGHAT and CDR2 is FQNNGV. V gave up 5 bases and J gave up 9 bases; unmatched junction bases: 7. As DNA, the CDR3 is TGTGCCAGCAGCCGGCGAGGGACTAGCGGGAGGGGTGAGCAGTTCTTC. Residues: CASSRRGTSGRGEQFF.

This rearrangement joins TRBV7-2 to TRBJ2-7, with 8 bases that match TRBD2. Germline V gene data show CDR1 as SGHTA and CDR2 as FQGNSA. The CDR3 has 15 residues. The trim removed 4 bases at V and 3 bases at J, leaving 8 bases unmatched. The CDR3 DNA is TGTGCCAGCAGCTCAAATGCGGGGGGCAGCTACGAGCAGTACTTC. Protein: CASSSNAGGSYEQYF.